This TCR beta chain was retrieved from a study of shared clonotypes between healthy human individuals. Looking at the study overall: The study enrolled a couple of women and three men aged 18 to 49.

Terminally differentiated effector memory CD45RA+ cells were excluded by CCR7 positive selection of CD45RO-negative cells. Study outcomes and limitations: Four donors had around 5% of their naive CD4 clonotypes in common.

This clone was detected only once. No antigen is known for it. The CDR3 is 17 residues long. Under the authors' procedure: Filtering differed for immunoSEQ, which gave only junction sequences without quality scores. This table comes from immunoSEQ multiplex PCR, and its TCRdb copy is limited to in-frame clones, with some not included. From that table come the V and J calls and clone size; the DNA was used to work out D and trimming. The data show roughly 590,000 clones, around 95% seen once. The clonotype was recovered from a woman in her 30s in good health. The genes are TRBV1 and TRBJ2-5; TRBD2, as called in the table, went unchecked against the DNA. The J call may be faulty, since TRBJ2-7 better matches the DNA end. TRBV1 is a recognized pseudogene. Material for sequencing was naive CD8+ T cells sorted from blood. CDR3 residues: CTSSQGRWSSGRCEQYF. The CDR3 DNA sequence: TGCACCAGCAGCCAAGGGAGATGGAGTAGCGGGAGATGCGAGCAGTACTTC.